The table lists the clone carrying this T cell receptor beta chain with a few counts. The antigen remains undetermined. There are 15 residues in the CDR3. From germline, CDR1 is MNHNS and CDR2 SASEGT. V was shortened by 4 bases and J by 1 base, with 10 bases between the two germline ends. Exclusion of a patient followed from autoimmune disease history or systemic immunosuppression. This specimen belongs to a study of OX40 agonist ivuxolimab in advanced cancers. About the study: People in dose escalation had one of these cancers: hepatocellular carcinoma, melanoma, renal cell or head and neck cancer. Findings and limits, study-wide: Among the lowest peripheral clonal expansion occurred in 0.1-3.0 mg/kg partial responders. Compared with CD4+, CD8+ T cells on average had more expanded clones.

The protocol was immunoSEQ multiplex PCR, while the TCRdb copy is restricted to in-frame clones and leaves out a portion. The repertoire holds under 20,000 clones, roughly 84% seen once, with approximately 3.9% in the top ten. The genes are TRBV6-1 and TRBJ2-2, with D possibly being TRBD2 (5 bases). The receptor was derived from an adult with an advanced solid tumor such as melanoma, head and neck, liver or kidney cancer. Specimen: CD4+ or CD8+ T cells sorted from blood, collected in a trial of the OX40 agonist ivuxolimab. In nucleotides, the CDR3 is TGTGCCAGCAGTGCGAGGAGCGGGAACACCGGGGAGCTGTTTTTT. Amino acids: CASSARSGNTGELFF.